This T cell receptor (beta chain) emerged from a study of CD8 T cells in Susac syndrome. As concerns this clonotype: Its antigen is not known.

From blood CD8+ and CD4+ T cells, TCR beta sequences were generated. Overall study results and limits: In Susac syndrome, CD8+ expansion was highest in TEMRA and active disease. Susac-specific public clones were found in both the total CD8+ and the CD8+ TEMRA repertoires, with about 17 in the former and several in the latter.

The germline gives CDR1 LNHDA, CDR2 SQIVND (reference sequence). The CDR3 has 11 residues. V dropped 6 bases and J dropped 6 bases, with 5 bases sitting between them. Random hexamers were used to reverse transcribe roughly 0.45 to 1 ug of RNA. The immunoSEQ assay covered 54 Vbeta and 13 Jbeta segments for CDR3. TCRdb itself ran the immunoSEQ multiplex PCR reads through MiXCR, one entry per CDR3 protein. The top ten clones hold over 0.4% of a sample with under 110,000 distinct CDR3 sequences, around 94% of them seen once. Sequencing was performed on CD8+ T cells from PBMCs. The V and J genes are TRBV19 and TRBJ2-2; no firm D call. The sequence derives from a human donor with Susac syndrome. CDR3 region: CASRFPGELFF. Written as DNA, the CDR3 is TGTGCCAGTAGGTTCCCCGGGGAGCTGTTTTTT.